The 18 T cell receptor beta chains below all came from one sample that was sequenced in a study of human thymus T cells. Here immunoSEQ multiplex PCR was the method, and the copy in TCRdb shows in-frame clones only, minus some. The table records 120,000 or so clones, around 94% of them present only once. Resections from corrective heart surgery provided thymus tissue. Material: thymus tissue. The receptors come from a boy under two years old with a congenital heart defect but otherwise immunologically healthy.

This chain connects TRBV9 to TRBJ1-1; tentative D call: TRBD1 (5 bases). CDR3 length equals 17 residues. Germline-derived CDR1 and CDR2 are SGDLS and YYNGEE. V was cut by 0 bases and J by 1 base, with 16 bases left in between. CDR3 residues: CASSVDPDSYKNTEAFF. The CDR3 coding sequence is TGTGCCAGCAGCGTAGACCCCGACAGTTACAAGAACACTGAAGCTTTCTTT.

This clone showed up just once. CDR3 sequence reads: CASRSRGGTQYF. CDR3 in DNA: TGTGCCAGCAGGTCCCGGGGCGGGACCCAGTACTTC. The rearrangement links TRBV6-1 to TRBJ2-5; D may be TRBD1 or TRBD2 (5 bases each). V was pared by 6 bases and J by 7 bases, with 12 bases between. This CDR3 spans 12 amino acids. Per the germline V gene, CDR1 is MNHNS and CDR2 is SASEGT.

A remark on this clone: At one end, the junction sequence differs from germline, possibly due to a read error. The gene calls are TRBV18 and TRBJ2-7, with 9 bases matching TRBD1. The CDR3 is made up of 17 amino acids. Germline-derived CDR1 and CDR2 are KGHSH and LQKENI. The CDR3 DNA reads as TGTGCCAGCTCCCCACTTCGGCTCTACCGGGACAGGGACGAGCAGTACTTC. As protein: CASSPLRLYRDRDEQYF.

The chain employs TRBV18 and TRBJ1-1; D is possibly TRBD1 (5 bases). Trimming removed 7 bases at V and 4 bases at J, with 19 bases between. The CDR3 sequence is 15 residues long. CDR1 is KGHSH and CDR2 is LQKENI in the germline V gene. The CDR3 nucleotides read TGTGCCAGCTTCCCAAGCCAGGGCGGCGGCACTGAAGCTTTCTTT. It yields the protein CASFPSQGGGTEAFF.

The rearrangement joins TRBV7-9 to TRBJ2-3, with D uncertain. Germline lookup yields CDR1 SEHNR and CDR2 FQNEAQ (reference sequence). Between the trimmed V and J ends, which lost 1 base and 3 bases, there was a span of 8 bases. The CDR3 spans 14 residues. CDR3 in DNA: TGTGCCAGCAGCTTAGTTGGTAGTACAGATACGCAGTATTTT. This encodes CASSLVGSTDTQYF.

V is TRBV27 and J is TRBJ2-1, with TRBD2 as a possible D gene (6 bases). The CDR3 spans 14 residues. Germline lookup yields CDR1 MNHEY and CDR2 SMNVEV (reference sequence). V shed 5 bases and J shed 9 bases, with 17 bases lying between them. The CDR3 nucleotides are TGTGCCAGCAGTCTAGACAACGGACTAAGTGAGCAGTTCTTC. It codes for CASSLDNGLSEQFF.

In its sample, this clone was seen once. The CDR3 region has the DNA TGTGCCAGCAGCACCTTAGCGGGGAGCACAGATACGCAGTATTTT. Residues: CASSTLAGSTDTQYF. This chain links TRBV11-1 with TRBJ2-3, with 8 nucleotides matching TRBD2. V dropped 5 bases and J dropped 0; count of bases not matched to a gene: 4. Germline assignment: CDR1 SGHAT and CDR2 FQDESV (reference sequence). The CDR3 totals 15 residues.

The rearrangement joins TRBV28 to TRBJ1-4, with 7 bases matching TRBD1. Germline V CDR1 and CDR2: MDHEN, SYDVKM. The CDR3 is 18 amino acids. The junction had 10 bases not matched to a gene; V was cut back by 2 bases and J by 1 base. In DNA form, the CDR3 reads TGTGCCAGCAGTTTAAAGGGACAGAAAACTAGAACTAATGAAAAACTGTTTTTT. It codes for CASSLKGQKTRTNEKLFF.

The chain joins TRBV7-2 to TRBJ1-6, with D unresolved. V shed 0 bases and J shed 0 bases, with 6 bases lying between them. Germline V gives CDR1 SGHTA, CDR2 FQGNSA. This CDR3 contains 16 residues. CDR3 in amino acids: CASSLAVSSYNSPLHF. In nucleotides, the CDR3 is TGTGCCAGCAGCTTAGCCGTTAGCTCCTATAATTCACCCCTCCACTTT.

The chain carries TRBV4-2 and TRBJ2-1; D not resolved. Germline V gives CDR1 LGHNA, CDR2 YNFKEQ. V was cut by 0 bases and J by 9 bases, with 9 bases left in between. This CDR3 contains 13 residues. The CDR3 bases are TGTGCCAGCAGCCAAGAAGAGGCCGTTGAGCAGTTCTTC. Translating gives CASSQEEAVEQFF.

This rearrangement joins TRBV7-7 to TRBJ2-2; no reliable D call. Per the germline V gene, CDR1 is SSHAT and CDR2 is FNYEAQ (reference sequence). V lost 5 bases to trimming and J lost 7 bases, with 8 bases between them. This CDR3 has 12 amino acids. The CDR3 is CASSAAGGELFF. DNA for the CDR3: TGTGCCAGCAGCGCCGCAGGCGGGGAGCTGTTTTTT.

The chain is built from TRBV10-3 and TRBJ2-6; TRBD2 matches 8 bases. This CDR3 spans 18 amino acids. Germline CDR1 and CDR2: ENHRY and SYGVKD. V was clipped by 3 bases and J by 0 bases; unmatched bases: 7. This CDR3 reads CAISEDGAGDSGANVLTF. Written as DNA, the CDR3 is TGTGCCATCAGTGAAGACGGAGCGGGAGACTCTGGGGCCAACGTCCTGACTTTC.

This rearrangement joins TRBV4-3 to TRBJ1-1; no firm D call. This CDR3 contains 13 residues. V was cut by 2 bases and J by 5 bases, with 9 bases left in between. Germline CDR1 and CDR2: LGHNA and YSLEER. The CDR3 DNA reads as TGCGCCAGCAGCCAAAGCTACTGGACTGAAGCTTTCTTT. Translation gives CASSQSYWTEAFF.

V gene TRBV19 combines with J gene TRBJ1-1, with 9 bases that match TRBD1. The trim removed 1 base at V and 1 base at J, leaving 7 bases unmatched. This CDR3 has 17 amino acids. Per germline, CDR1 LNHDA and CDR2 SQIVND (reference sequence). CDR3 sequence: CASSIGQGVSPNTEAFF. CDR3 nucleotides: TGTGCCAGTAGTATAGGACAGGGGGTTTCTCCGAACACTGAAGCTTTCTTT.

The chain joins TRBV7-9 to TRBJ2-7; possible D gene TRBD1, 5 bases. V lost 1 base, J lost 0 bases, and 13 bases lay in between. Germline CDR1 SEHNR, CDR2 FQNEAQ (reference sequence). The CDR3 has 16 amino acids. CDR3 nucleotides: TGTGCCAGCAGCTTAGTTGGACATCCGCTCTCCTACGAGCAGTACTTC. Translation gives CASSLVGHPLSYEQYF.

The chain carries TRBV6-5 and TRBJ1-6, with D perhaps matching TRBD1 (5 bases). V was trimmed by 4 bases and J by 7 bases, leaving 5 bases between them. The CDR3 is made up of 12 amino acids. The germline V gene has CDR1 MNHEY and CDR2 SVGAGI. The CDR3 loop reads CASSSGNSPLHF. The CDR3 DNA reads as TGTGCCAGCAGTTCAGGGAATTCACCCCTCCACTTT.

V is TRBV30 and J is TRBJ1-4; D call uncertain. V shed 1 base and J shed 0 bases, with 15 bases lying between them. The CDR3 covers 17 residues. Per the germline V gene, CDR1 is GTSNPN and CDR2 is SVGIG (reference sequence). CDR3 DNA: TGTGCCTGGAGTGGGGTATTAGCCCCCTCAACTAATGAAAAACTGTTTTTT. Translation: CAWSGVLAPSTNEKLFF.

CDR3 DNA: TGTGCCAGCAGCTTAGCACAGATCCCGTCACAACCCTCAAACACTGAAGCTTTCTTT. It specifies CASSLAQIPSQPSNTEAFF. This chain connects TRBV7-2 to TRBJ1-1; D not resolved. This CDR3 comprises 19 residues. Trimming shortened V by 0 bases and J by 2 bases, and 22 bases separated the two germline ends. The germline gives CDR1 SGHTA, CDR2 FQGNSA.